These T cell receptor beta chains were read from a single sample in a study of T cells in Graves' hyperthyroidism and ophthalmopathy. TCRdb re-analysed the multiplex PCR reads in MiXCR, keeping a single row per CDR3 protein. The sample includes about 300,000 distinct CDR3 sequences, 16% of them seen just once. The sequencing input was blood. These receptors all stem from a man aged 25-45 years with Graves' hyperthyroidism. CDR3s include the opening cysteine and the closing phenylalanine or tryptophan. D genes are given only for firm matches. Only some rows state a clone size, as once, few, many or a class for expanded clones.

abundance: many; j_gene: TRBJ1-5; d_gene: -; v_gene: TRBV7-8; CDR3nt: TGTGCCAGCAGCTTGGAGAATCAGCCCCAGCATTTT; CDR3aa: CASSLENQPQHF
abundance: few; j_gene: TRBJ2-3; d_gene: TRBD2; v_gene: TRBV7-9; CDR3nt: TGTGCCAGCAGCCAGGGGACTAGCGGGAGAGGAGATACGCAGTATTTT; CDR3aa: CASSQGTSGRGDTQYF
abundance: few; j_gene: TRBJ2-2; d_gene: -; v_gene: TRBV12-3/TRBV12-4; CDR3nt: TGTGCCAGCAGTTTAGTTTACGGGGAGCTGTTTTTT; CDR3aa: CASSLVYGELFF
abundance: -; j_gene: TRBJ2-5; d_gene: -; v_gene: TRBV6-5; CDR3nt: TGTGCCAGCAGTTCACCAGCGGACCAAGAGACCCAGTACTTC; CDR3aa: CASSSPADQETQYF
abundance: many; j_gene: TRBJ1-1; d_gene: TRBD1; v_gene: TRBV11-2; CDR3nt: TGTGCCAGCATCAAGGGACAGGTTCACACTGAAGCTTTCTTT; CDR3aa: CASIKGQVHTEAFF
abundance: many; j_gene: TRBJ2-1; d_gene: -; v_gene: TRBV5-1; CDR3nt: TGCGCCAGCAGCTTGGGGGAGCTCAACCCGAGCTCCTACAATGAGCAGTTCTTC; CDR3aa: CASSLGELNPSSYNEQFF
abundance: many; j_gene: TRBJ2-1; d_gene: -; v_gene: TRBV11-3; CDR3nt: TGCGCCAGCAGCTTGGGCTCCGACAATGAGCAGTTCTTC; CDR3aa: CASSLGSDNEQFF
abundance: many; j_gene: TRBJ2-7; d_gene: -; v_gene: TRBV6-1; CDR3nt: TGTGCCAGCAGGGTGGGCAGGGCCTACGAGCAGTACTTC; CDR3aa: CASRVGRAYEQYF
abundance: -; j_gene: TRBJ2-1; d_gene: -; v_gene: TRBV29-1; CDR3nt: TGCAGCGTTGAGGATGCCCGCAATGAGCAGTTCTTC; CDR3aa: CSVEDARNEQFF
abundance: many; j_gene: TRBJ1-1; d_gene: -; v_gene: TRBV20-1; CDR3nt: TGCAGTGCCACAAGGACAGCGAACACTGAAGCTTTCTTT; CDR3aa: CSATRTANTEAFF
abundance: many; j_gene: TRBJ1-2; d_gene: -; v_gene: TRBV7-8; CDR3nt: TGTGCCAGCAGCTTAGCTCGCTCTCTCTATGGCTACACCTTC; CDR3aa: CASSLARSLYGYTF
abundance: few; j_gene: TRBJ2-2; d_gene: TRBD1; v_gene: TRBV6-2/TRBV6-3; CDR3nt: TGTGCCAGCCAATACAGGGGGGCGAACACCGGGGAGCTGTTTTTT; CDR3aa: CASQYRGANTGELFF
abundance: many; j_gene: TRBJ2-3; d_gene: -; v_gene: TRBV7-9; CDR3nt: TGTGCCAGCAGCTTAGGACCCGCGGGATCCACAGATACGCAGTATTTT; CDR3aa: CASSLGPAGSTDTQYF
abundance: -; j_gene: TRBJ2-1; d_gene: TRBD2; v_gene: TRBV6-6; CDR3nt: TGTGCCAGCAGACAACTAGCGGGAGGGGACAATGAGCAGTTCTTC; CDR3aa: CASRQLAGGDNEQFF
abundance: -; j_gene: TRBJ2-4; d_gene: TRBD2; v_gene: TRBV7-9; CDR3nt: TGTGCCAGCAGCTTGGCGGGGGGAGGGGAAAACATTCAGTACTTC; CDR3aa: CASSLAGGGENIQYF
abundance: -; j_gene: TRBJ2-2; d_gene: -; v_gene: TRBV5-1; CDR3nt: TGCGCCAGCAACCAAGGCGTGGTGCGGGCCGGGGAGCTGTTTTTT; CDR3aa: CASNQGVVRAGELFF
abundance: -; j_gene: TRBJ2-2; d_gene: TRBD1; v_gene: TRBV7-9; CDR3nt: TGTGCCAGCAGCTTAGCTGCTGGGACAGGGGGTGAGACCGGGAAGCTGTTTTTT; CDR3aa: CASSLAAGTGGETGKLFF
abundance: many; j_gene: TRBJ2-3; d_gene: -; v_gene: TRBV5-1; CDR3nt: TGCGCCAGCAGCCTGGGTCTTGCGGGACGCACAGATACGCAGTATTTT; CDR3aa: CASSLGLAGRTDTQYF
abundance: few; j_gene: TRBJ1-1; d_gene: -; v_gene: TRBV29-1; CDR3nt: TGCAGCGTTGGGGGAGGGAGCGGGGGGCTTGAAGCTTTCTTT; CDR3aa: CSVGGGSGGLEAFF
abundance: -; j_gene: TRBJ1-6; d_gene: -; v_gene: TRBV12-3/TRBV12-4; CDR3nt: TGTGCCAGCAGTTTCAGTGGAGGTAATTCACCCCTCCACTTT; CDR3aa: CASSFSGGNSPLHF
abundance: -; j_gene: TRBJ2-5; d_gene: TRBD2; v_gene: TRBV10-3; CDR3nt: TGTGCCATCAGGGGGACTAGCGGGATTCAAGAGACCCAGTACTTC; CDR3aa: CAIRGTSGIQETQYF
abundance: many; j_gene: TRBJ1-6; d_gene: -; v_gene: TRBV2; CDR3nt: TGTGCCAGCAGTGTGGAGACAGCTAATTCACCCCTCCACTTT; CDR3aa: CASSVETANSPLHF
abundance: -; j_gene: TRBJ1-2; d_gene: -; v_gene: TRBV7-9; CDR3nt: TGTACCAGCAGCCCAGAACTTAACTATGGCTACACCTTC; CDR3aa: CTSSPELNYGYTF
abundance: -; j_gene: TRBJ2-1; d_gene: -; v_gene: TRBV7-3; CDR3nt: TGTGCCAGCAGCTCTCAGAAGGAGAATGAGCAGTTCTTC; CDR3aa: CASSSQKENEQFF
abundance: many; j_gene: TRBJ2-1; d_gene: TRBD2; v_gene: TRBV2; CDR3nt: TGTGCCGTTGAACGGACTAGCGGGTCCTCCTACAATGAGCAGTTCTTC; CDR3aa: CAVERTSGSSYNEQFF
abundance: many; j_gene: TRBJ1-6; d_gene: TRBD1; v_gene: TRBV30; CDR3nt: TGTGCCTGGACCAAAAGGGGACAGGGGAATTCACCCCTCCACTTT; CDR3aa: CAWTKRGQGNSPLHF
abundance: many; j_gene: TRBJ1-3; d_gene: -; v_gene: TRBV3-1; CDR3nt: TGTGCCAGCAGCCAAGTTGCAGGAAACACCATATATTTT; CDR3aa: CASSQVAGNTIYF
abundance: many; j_gene: TRBJ2-7; d_gene: -; v_gene: TRBV4-1; CDR3nt: TGCGCCAGCAGCCAAGCAGGAATGGACTCCAGTGGATCCTACGAGCAGTACTTC; CDR3aa: CASSQAGMDSSGSYEQYF
abundance: many; j_gene: TRBJ2-1; d_gene: TRBD2; v_gene: TRBV2; CDR3nt: TGTGCCAGCAGGCCCTCCGGGACTAGCGAAAGCAATGAGCAGTTCTTC; CDR3aa: CASRPSGTSESNEQFF
abundance: many; j_gene: TRBJ2-3; d_gene: -; v_gene: TRBV11-2; CDR3nt: TGTGCCAGCAGCTCTTCAGGGGATACGCAGTATTTT; CDR3aa: CASSSSGDTQYF
abundance: many; j_gene: TRBJ2-5; d_gene: -; v_gene: TRBV20-1; CDR3nt: TGCAGTGTTGTCGTACGGGTTGAAGAGACCCAGTACTTC; CDR3aa: CSVVVRVEETQYF
abundance: many; j_gene: TRBJ1-5; d_gene: -; v_gene: TRBV3-1; CDR3nt: TGTGCCAGCAGCCAAGGGCGCTATAGCAATCAGCCCCAGCATTTT; CDR3aa: CASSQGRYSNQPQHF
abundance: -; j_gene: TRBJ2-7; d_gene: -; v_gene: TRBV12-5; CDR3nt: TGTGCTAGTGGTTTCGGCGGCGGAAGGGAGCAGTACTTC; CDR3aa: CASGFGGGREQYF
abundance: -; j_gene: TRBJ1-2; d_gene: -; v_gene: TRBV28; CDR3nt: TGTGCCAGCAGTCCAACCCCGGGGGACATCCACTATGGCTACACCTTC; CDR3aa: CASSPTPGDIHYGYTF
abundance: few; j_gene: TRBJ2-2; d_gene: -; v_gene: TRBV7-3; CDR3nt: TGTGCCAGCAGCCTAACTCTAACCGGGGAGCTGTTTTTT; CDR3aa: CASSLTLTGELFF
abundance: many; j_gene: TRBJ2-1; d_gene: -; v_gene: TRBV27; CDR3nt: TGTGCCAGCACCCCCAAGGTGTATGGGACGGATAACAATGAGCAGTTCTTC; CDR3aa: CASTPKVYGTDNNEQFF
abundance: -; j_gene: TRBJ2-4; d_gene: -; v_gene: TRBV29-1; CDR3nt: TGCAGCGTTGGTGGGGGATTAGCCAAAAACATTCAGTACTTC; CDR3aa: CSVGGGLAKNIQYF
abundance: once; j_gene: TRBJ2-1; d_gene: TRBD2; v_gene: TRBV4-1; CDR3nt: TGCGCCAGCGGGATAGCGGGAGTTATGGATGAGCAGTTCTTC; CDR3aa: CASGIAGVMDEQFF
abundance: -; j_gene: TRBJ2-1; d_gene: TRBD2; v_gene: TRBV14; CDR3nt: TGTGCCAGCAGCCAAGGCCCCGGGACTAGCGGGATGATCGGTGAGCAGTTCTTC; CDR3aa: CASSQGPGTSGMIGEQFF
abundance: -; j_gene: TRBJ1-3; d_gene: TRBD1; v_gene: TRBV6-1; CDR3nt: TGTGCCAGCTCTACACAGGGGTTCACTGGAAACACCATATATTTT; CDR3aa: CASSTQGFTGNTIYF